The rows below give T cell receptor beta chains drawn from one sample of a study of human T cells and chemical hapten exposure. TCRdb re-called the 5' RACE reads with MiXCR, one entry per CDR3 protein. Of 65,000 to 90,000 distinct CDR3 sequences in the sample, roughly 15% were seen once. The receptor set was obtained from a female donor in good health. Both conserved end residues are part of each CDR3. The D gene is left open where the match is weak. Size is omitted from some rows. Given values are once, few, many or a class for expanded clones.

DNA	CDR3	D	J	V	size	length
TGTGCCAGCAGCTCGATAGGGGGGGCGGGAGGTACGCAGTATTTT	CASSSIGGAGGTQYF	TRBD2	TRBJ2-3	TRBV5-4	.	15
TGCAGTGCTAGCCCCCCTAGCGGGGGGGCCGGAGATACGCAGTATTTT	CSASPPSGGAGDTQYF	TRBD2	TRBJ2-3	TRBV20-1	once	16
TGTGCCAGCAGACCGACAGGGACAGGGGGTTATGCTGAAGCTTTCTTT	CASRPTGTGGYAEAFF	TRBD1	TRBJ1-1	TRBV7-9	.	16
TGTGCCAGCAGGGGACTTGATGGCCAGGACACCGGGGAGCTGTTTTTT	CASRGLDGQDTGELFF	.	TRBJ2-2	TRBV6-1	few	16
TGTGCCAGCAGCAGCCACGTGAGCGGGGGTACAGATACGCAGTATTTT	CASSSHVSGGTDTQYF	TRBD2	TRBJ2-3	TRBV3-1	many	16
TGTGCCAGCAGATTGGAAGGAGGGTCCCACGAGCAGTACTTC	CASRLEGGSHEQYF	.	TRBJ2-7	TRBV5-4	few	14
TGCGCCAGCAGCGAGTGGGCCAGGAGCTCTGGGGCCAACGTCCTGACTTTC	CASSEWARSSGANVLTF	.	TRBJ2-6	TRBV4-3	.	17
TGTGCCAGCAGCCAGGCCGGGACCTTACAGTTCTTC	CASSQAGTLQFF	.	TRBJ2-1	TRBV3-1	few	12
TGTGCCAGCAGCGCAGACAGGGCTTCTGGCTACACCTTC	CASSADRASGYTF	TRBD1	TRBJ1-2	TRBV5-4	few	13
TGCGCCAGCAGCTTGGTTGTAGGGGGTAGCTACGAGCAGTACTTC	CASSLVVGGSYEQYF	.	TRBJ2-7	TRBV5-1	few	15
TGTGCCAGCAGTGAAGCACTAGCGGGAGGGCCTGATACGCAGTATTTT	CASSEALAGGPDTQYF	TRBD2	TRBJ2-3	TRBV2	few	16
TGTGCCAGCTCTCCGGTAACCAACGGCGCCACCGGGGAGCTGTTTTTT	CASSPVTNGATGELFF	.	TRBJ2-2	TRBV18	.	16
TGCGCCAGCAGTAGTGGGACAGGGGCCACCAATGAGCAGTTCTTC	CASSSGTGATNEQFF	TRBD1	TRBJ2-1	TRBV5-1	many	15
TGTGCCAGCATCCGGGACGGGGATACGCAGTATTTT	CASIRDGDTQYF	.	TRBJ2-3	TRBV12-3/TRBV12-4	few	12
TGCGCCAGCAGCCAGGGATCGAGCACAGATACGCAGTATTTT	CASSQGSSTDTQYF	.	TRBJ2-3	TRBV4-1	.	14
TGTGCCAGCAGCCAAGATCTGGAGAACACTGAAGCTTTCTTT	CASSQDLENTEAFF	.	TRBJ1-1	TRBV4-2	.	14
TGCAGTGCTCCGGACAGATCCTATGGCTACACCTTC	CSAPDRSYGYTF	.	TRBJ1-2	TRBV20-1	few	12
TGTGCCAGCAGCTCACAGGGGGCGGGGGAGACCCAGTACTTC	CASSSQGAGETQYF	TRBD1	TRBJ2-5	TRBV7-2	.	14
TGCAGTGCTAGAGTAGGCTCTGGAAACACCATATATTTT	CSARVGSGNTIYF	.	TRBJ1-3	TRBV20-1	many	13
TGTGCCAGCAGCGGGTGGCCCCATCTTCCCACTGAGCAGTTCTTC	CASSGWPHLPTEQFF	.	TRBJ2-1	TRBV11-2	.	15
TGTGCCAGCACCCGGGGGGTCGGGCACTATGGCTACACCTTC	CASTRGVGHYGYTF	.	TRBJ1-2	TRBV6-6	few	14
TGCAGCGTTCTCCGCGGGAGAGGCAATGAGCAGTTCTTC	CSVLRGRGNEQFF	TRBD2	TRBJ2-1	TRBV29-1	many	13
TGCGCCATCCGGGACAGATGGCCGGCCAATCAGCCCCAGCATTTT	CAIRDRWPANQPQHF	TRBD1	TRBJ1-5	TRBV4-3	.	15
TGTGCCAGCAGCTTGGCTAAGCGGGGCCCTTGGTTCTTC	CASSLAKRGPWFF	TRBD2	TRBJ2-1	TRBV11-2	.	13
TGTGCCAGCAGTCCAGAGACAGGGCGAGAGCAGTACTTC	CASSPETGREQYF	TRBD1	TRBJ2-7	TRBV3-1	once	13
TGTGCCAGCAGCCAAGATAGATCGGGAGGGCTAAAAGAGACCCAGTACTTC	CASSQDRSGGLKETQYF	TRBD2	TRBJ2-5	TRBV4-2	.	17
TGCAGTGCTAGCAAGGGCATGGGGGATTCACCCCTCCACTTT	CSASKGMGDSPLHF	.	TRBJ1-6	TRBV20-1	.	14
TGTGCCAGCAGAGGCTTGCGGGGCGATGAGCAGTTCTTC	CASRGLRGDEQFF	.	TRBJ2-1	TRBV6-1	few	13
TGCGCCAGCAGCACAGGACAGGCGGATAATTCACCCCTCCACTTT	CASSTGQADNSPLHF	TRBD1	TRBJ1-6	TRBV5-1	few	15
TGTGCCAGCAGCTTAGGGCTGCAAGAGACCCAGTACTTC	CASSLGLQETQYF	.	TRBJ2-5	TRBV7-2	many	13
TGCGCCAGCAGCGGTTCTGGCGGGGGCACCTACAATGAGCAGTTCTTC	CASSGSGGGTYNEQFF	.	TRBJ2-1	TRBV5-1	few	16
TGCAGCGTTGACGGGGTCGGGGCCAACGTCCTGACTTTC	CSVDGVGANVLTF	.	TRBJ2-6	TRBV29-1	few	13
TGTGCCAGCAGCTCCGGGACAGGGGTCTATGGCTACACCTTC	CASSSGTGVYGYTF	TRBD1	TRBJ1-2	TRBV6-5	.	14
TGTGCCAGCAGCCAGGACAGGGGGCTCACCGGGGAGCTGTTTTTT	CASSQDRGLTGELFF	TRBD1	TRBJ2-2	TRBV7-9	.	15
TGTGCCAGCAGCAACCACAGAAGCTCCTACAATGAGCAGTTCTTC	CASSNHRSSYNEQFF	.	TRBJ2-1	TRBV11-2	many	15
TGCAGCGTCCGAGTTGGGGAGACCCAGTACTTC	CSVRVGETQYF	.	TRBJ2-5	TRBV29-1	few	11
TGTGCCAGCAGCTTAGCTCCCGGCGGGATTACAGAGACCCAGTACTTC	CASSLAPGGITETQYF	.	TRBJ2-5	TRBV7-8	.	16
TGTGCCAGCAGCTTAAAACTAGCGGGAGAAGCTGATGAGCAGTTCTTC	CASSLKLAGEADEQFF	TRBD2	TRBJ2-1	TRBV7-2	few	16
TGTGCCAGCAGTTTCTTGACAGGAAACCAGCCCCAGCATTTT	CASSFLTGNQPQHF	.	TRBJ1-5	TRBV12-3/TRBV12-4	few	14
TGTGCCAGCAGTGTCTCACTAGCGGGAGGGCTAAGGAATGAGCAGTTCTTC	CASSVSLAGGLRNEQFF	TRBD2	TRBJ2-1	TRBV28	.	17